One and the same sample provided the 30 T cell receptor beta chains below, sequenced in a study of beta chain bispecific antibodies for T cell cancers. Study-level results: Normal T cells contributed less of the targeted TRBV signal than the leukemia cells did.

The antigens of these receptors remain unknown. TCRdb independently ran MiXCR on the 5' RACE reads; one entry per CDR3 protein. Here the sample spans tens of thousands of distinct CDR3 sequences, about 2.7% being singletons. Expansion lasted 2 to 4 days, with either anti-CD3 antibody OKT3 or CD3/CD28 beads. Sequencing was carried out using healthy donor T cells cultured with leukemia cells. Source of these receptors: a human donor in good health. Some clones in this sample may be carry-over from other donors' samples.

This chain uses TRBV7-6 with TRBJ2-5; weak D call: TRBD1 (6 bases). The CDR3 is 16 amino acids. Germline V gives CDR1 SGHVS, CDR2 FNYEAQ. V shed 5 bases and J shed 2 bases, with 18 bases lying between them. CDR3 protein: CASSITYGQLQETQYF. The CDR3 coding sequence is TGTGCCAGCAGCATAACCTATGGACAGCTACAAGAGACCCAGTACTTC.

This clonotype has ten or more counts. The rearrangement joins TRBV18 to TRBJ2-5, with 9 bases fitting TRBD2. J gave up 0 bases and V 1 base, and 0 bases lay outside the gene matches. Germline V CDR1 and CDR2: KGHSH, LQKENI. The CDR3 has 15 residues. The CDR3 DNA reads TGTGCCAGCTCACCACTAGCGGGGGACCAAGAGACCCAGTACTTC. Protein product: CASSPLAGDQETQYF.

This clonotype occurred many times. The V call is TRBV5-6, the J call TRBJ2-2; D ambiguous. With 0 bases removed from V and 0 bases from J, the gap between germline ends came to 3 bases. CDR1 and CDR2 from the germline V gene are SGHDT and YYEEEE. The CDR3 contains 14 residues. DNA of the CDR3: TGTGCCAGCAGCTTGGGGGCGAACACCGGGGAGCTGTTTTTT. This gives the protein CASSLGANTGELFF.

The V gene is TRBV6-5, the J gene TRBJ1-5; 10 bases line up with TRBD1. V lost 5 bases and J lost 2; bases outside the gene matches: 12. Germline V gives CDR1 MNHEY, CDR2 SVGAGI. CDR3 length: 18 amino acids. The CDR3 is CASSPRTGGIPGNQPQHF. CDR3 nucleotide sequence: TGTGCCAGCAGTCCCAGGACAGGGGGGATCCCTGGCAATCAGCCCCAGCATTTT.

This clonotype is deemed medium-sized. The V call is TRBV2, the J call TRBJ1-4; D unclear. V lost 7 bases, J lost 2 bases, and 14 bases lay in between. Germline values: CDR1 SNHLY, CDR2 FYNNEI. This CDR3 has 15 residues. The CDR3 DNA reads TGTGCCAGCAATCTTTATGAGTCCACTAATGAAAAACTGTTTTTT. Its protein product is CASNLYESTNEKLFF.

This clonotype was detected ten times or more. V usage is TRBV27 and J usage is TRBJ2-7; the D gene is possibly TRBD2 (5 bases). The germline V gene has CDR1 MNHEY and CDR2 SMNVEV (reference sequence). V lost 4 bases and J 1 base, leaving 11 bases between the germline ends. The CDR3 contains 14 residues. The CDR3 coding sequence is TGTGCCAGCAGTTCCGGACTTTTTTCCTACGAGCAGTACTTC. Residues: CASSSGLFSYEQYF.

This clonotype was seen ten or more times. CDR3 in amino acids: CASSLRGAASTEAFF. The CDR3, as DNA: TGTGCCAGCAGCCTTCGGGGGGCCGCGTCCACTGAAGCTTTCTTT. This chain joins TRBV6-2 or TRBV6-3 and TRBJ1-1; D is possibly TRBD1 (6 bases). CDR3 length: 15 amino acids. V lost 6 bases, J lost 4 bases, and 18 bases lay in between. CDR1 MNHEY and CDR2 SVGEGT come from the germline V gene.

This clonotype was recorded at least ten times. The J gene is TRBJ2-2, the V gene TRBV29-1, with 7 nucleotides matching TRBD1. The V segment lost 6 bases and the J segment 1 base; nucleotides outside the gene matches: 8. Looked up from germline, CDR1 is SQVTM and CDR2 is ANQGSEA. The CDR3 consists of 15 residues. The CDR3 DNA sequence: TGCAGCGTCCAAAAGGGGGCACAGAACACCGGGGAGCTGTTTTTT. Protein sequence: CSVQKGAQNTGELFF.

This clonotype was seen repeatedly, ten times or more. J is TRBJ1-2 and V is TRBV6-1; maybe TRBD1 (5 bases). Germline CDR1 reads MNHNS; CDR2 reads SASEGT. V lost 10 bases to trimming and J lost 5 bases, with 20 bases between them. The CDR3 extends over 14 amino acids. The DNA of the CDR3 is TGTGCCACCGCCCCAAAGGGGAACCTTTATGGCTACACCTTC. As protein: CATAPKGNLYGYTF.

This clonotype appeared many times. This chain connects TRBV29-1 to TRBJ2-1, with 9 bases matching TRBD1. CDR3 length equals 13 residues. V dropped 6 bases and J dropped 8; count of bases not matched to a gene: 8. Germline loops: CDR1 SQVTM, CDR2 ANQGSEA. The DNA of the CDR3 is TGCAGCGTCTGGACAGGGGATCGACATGAGCAGTTCTTC. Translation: CSVWTGDRHEQFF.

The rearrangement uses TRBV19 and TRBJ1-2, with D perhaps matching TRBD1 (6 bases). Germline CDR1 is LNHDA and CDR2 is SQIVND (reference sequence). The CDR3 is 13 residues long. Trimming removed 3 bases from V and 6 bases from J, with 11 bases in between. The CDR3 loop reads CASSIRGGDGYTF. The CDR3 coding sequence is TGTGCCAGTAGTATCAGGGGAGGGGATGGCTACACCTTC.

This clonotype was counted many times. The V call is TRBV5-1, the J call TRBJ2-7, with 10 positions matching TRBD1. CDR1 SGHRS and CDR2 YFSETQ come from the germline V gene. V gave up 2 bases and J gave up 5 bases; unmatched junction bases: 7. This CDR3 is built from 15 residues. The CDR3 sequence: CASSLAGTGDHEQYF. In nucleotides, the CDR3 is TGCGCCAGCAGCTTAGCCGGGACAGGGGACCACGAGCAGTACTTC.

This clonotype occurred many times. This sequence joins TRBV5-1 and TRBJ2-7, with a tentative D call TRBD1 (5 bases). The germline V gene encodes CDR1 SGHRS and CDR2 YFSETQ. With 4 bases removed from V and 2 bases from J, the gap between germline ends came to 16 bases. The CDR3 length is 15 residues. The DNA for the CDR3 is TGCGCCAGCAGCCCCTCCGGACGGACAACCTACGAGCAGTACTTC. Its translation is CASSPSGRTTYEQYF.

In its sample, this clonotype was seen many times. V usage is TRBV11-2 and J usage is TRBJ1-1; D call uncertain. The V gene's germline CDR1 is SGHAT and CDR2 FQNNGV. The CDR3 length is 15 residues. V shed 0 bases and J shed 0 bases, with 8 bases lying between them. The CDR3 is CASSLDPRLNTEAFF. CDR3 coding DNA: TGTGCCAGCAGCTTAGATCCCCGGCTGAACACTGAAGCTTTCTTT.

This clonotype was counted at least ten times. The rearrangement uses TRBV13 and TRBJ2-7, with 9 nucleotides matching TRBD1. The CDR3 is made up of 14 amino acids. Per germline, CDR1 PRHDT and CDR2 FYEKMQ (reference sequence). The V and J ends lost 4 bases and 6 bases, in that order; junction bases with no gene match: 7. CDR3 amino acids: CASSSGTGLAEQYF. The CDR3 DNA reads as TGTGCCAGCAGCTCGGGGACAGGGCTGGCCGAGCAGTACTTC.

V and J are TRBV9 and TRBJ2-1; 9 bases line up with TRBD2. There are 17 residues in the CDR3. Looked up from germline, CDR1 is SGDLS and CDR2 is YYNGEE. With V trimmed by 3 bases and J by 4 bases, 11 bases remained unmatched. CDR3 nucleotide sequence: TGTGCCAGCAGCGGAGGGACTAGCCCATTGTCATACAATGAGCAGTTCTTC. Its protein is CASSGGTSPLSYNEQFF.

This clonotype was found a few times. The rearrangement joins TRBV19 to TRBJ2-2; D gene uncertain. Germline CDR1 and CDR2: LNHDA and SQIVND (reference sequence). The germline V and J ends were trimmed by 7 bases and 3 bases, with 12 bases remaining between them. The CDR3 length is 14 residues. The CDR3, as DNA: TGTGCCAGTACCTTCCAGGTCTACACCGGGGAGCTGTTTTTT. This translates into CASTFQVYTGELFF.

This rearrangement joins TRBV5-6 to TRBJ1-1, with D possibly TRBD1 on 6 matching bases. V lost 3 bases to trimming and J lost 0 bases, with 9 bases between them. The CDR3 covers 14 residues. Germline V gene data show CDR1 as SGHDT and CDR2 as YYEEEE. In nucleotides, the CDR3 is TGTGCCAGCAGCTGGGGGCAGATGAACACTGAAGCTTTCTTT. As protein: CASSWGQMNTEAFF.

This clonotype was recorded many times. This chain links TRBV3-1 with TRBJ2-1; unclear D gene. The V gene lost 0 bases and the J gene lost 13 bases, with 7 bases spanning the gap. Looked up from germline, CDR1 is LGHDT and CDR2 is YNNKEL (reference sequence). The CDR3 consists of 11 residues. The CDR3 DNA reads TGTGCCAGCAGCCAAGAGGTCCGCCAGTTCTTC. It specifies CASSQEVRQFF.

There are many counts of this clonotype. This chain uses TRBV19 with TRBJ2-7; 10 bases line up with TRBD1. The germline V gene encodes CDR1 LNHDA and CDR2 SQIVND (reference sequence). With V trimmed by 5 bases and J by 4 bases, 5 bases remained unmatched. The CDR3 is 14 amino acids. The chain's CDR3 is CASSPGTGDYEQYF. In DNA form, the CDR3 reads TGTGCCAGTAGTCCCGGGACAGGGGATTACGAGCAGTACTTC.

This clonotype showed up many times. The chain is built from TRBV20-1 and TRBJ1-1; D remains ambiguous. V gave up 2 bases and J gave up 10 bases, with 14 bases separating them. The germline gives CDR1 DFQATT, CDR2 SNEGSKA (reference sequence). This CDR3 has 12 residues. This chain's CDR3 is CSARKSDRGAFF. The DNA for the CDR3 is TGCAGTGCTAGAAAATCGGACCGGGGAGCTTTCTTT.

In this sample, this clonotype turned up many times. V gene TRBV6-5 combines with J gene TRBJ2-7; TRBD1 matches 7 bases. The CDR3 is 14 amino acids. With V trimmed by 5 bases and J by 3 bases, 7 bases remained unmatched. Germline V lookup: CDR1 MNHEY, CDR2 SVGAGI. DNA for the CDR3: TGTGCCAGCAGTCATGACAGGGAATACTACGAGCAGTACTTC. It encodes CASSHDREYYEQYF.

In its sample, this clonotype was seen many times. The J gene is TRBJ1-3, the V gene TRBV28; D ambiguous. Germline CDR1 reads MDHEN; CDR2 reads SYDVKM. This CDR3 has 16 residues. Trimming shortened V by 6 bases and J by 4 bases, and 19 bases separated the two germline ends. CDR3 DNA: TGTGCCAGCAGACCCGAAAGGAGCGGATTGGGAAACACCATATATTTT. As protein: CASRPERSGLGNTIYF.

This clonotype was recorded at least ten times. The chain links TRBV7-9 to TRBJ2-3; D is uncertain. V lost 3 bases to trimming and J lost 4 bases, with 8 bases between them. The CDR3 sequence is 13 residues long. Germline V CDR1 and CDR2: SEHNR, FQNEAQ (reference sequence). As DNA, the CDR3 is TGTGCCAGCAGCTTTCCCCTGGCAGATACGCAGTATTTT. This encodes CASSFPLADTQYF.

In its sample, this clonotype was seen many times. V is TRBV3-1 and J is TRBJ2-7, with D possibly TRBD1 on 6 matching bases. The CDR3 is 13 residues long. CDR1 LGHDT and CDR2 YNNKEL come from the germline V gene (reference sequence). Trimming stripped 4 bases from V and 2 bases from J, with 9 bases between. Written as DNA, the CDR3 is TGTGCCAGCAGCCCTACAGGGACCTACGAGCAGTACTTC. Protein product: CASSPTGTYEQYF.

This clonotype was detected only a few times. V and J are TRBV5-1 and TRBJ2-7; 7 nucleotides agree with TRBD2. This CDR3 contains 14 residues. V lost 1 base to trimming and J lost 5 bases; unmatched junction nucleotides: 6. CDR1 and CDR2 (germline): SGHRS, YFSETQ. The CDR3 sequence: CASSLSGGVDEQYF. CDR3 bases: TGCGCCAGCAGCTTGTCGGGGGGTGTGGACGAGCAGTACTTC.

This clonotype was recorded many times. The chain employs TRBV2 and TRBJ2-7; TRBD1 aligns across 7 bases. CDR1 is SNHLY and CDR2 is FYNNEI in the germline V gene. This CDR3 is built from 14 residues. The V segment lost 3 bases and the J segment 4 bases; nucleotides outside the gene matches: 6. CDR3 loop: CASSDRTGPYEQYF. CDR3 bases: TGTGCCAGCAGTGACAGGACAGGCCCTTACGAGCAGTACTTC.

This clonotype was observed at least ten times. CDR3 DNA sequence: TGCGCCAGCAGGTCAGGACAGGGGACTAATGAAAAACTGTTTTTT. It encodes CASRSGQGTNEKLFF. V gene TRBV5-1 combines with J gene TRBJ1-4; 9 positions match TRBD1. The V segment lost 5 bases and the J segment 2 bases; nucleotides outside the gene matches: 4. Germline V gene lookup returns CDR1 SGHRS and CDR2 YFSETQ. This CDR3 is built from 15 residues.

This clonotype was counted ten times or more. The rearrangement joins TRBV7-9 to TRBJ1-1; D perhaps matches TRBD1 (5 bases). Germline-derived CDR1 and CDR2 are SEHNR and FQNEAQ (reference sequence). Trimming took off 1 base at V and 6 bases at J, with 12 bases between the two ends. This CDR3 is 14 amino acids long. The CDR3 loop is CASSLVAGRPEAFF. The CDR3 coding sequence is TGTGCCAGCAGCTTAGTGGCGGGGCGCCCTGAAGCTTTCTTT.

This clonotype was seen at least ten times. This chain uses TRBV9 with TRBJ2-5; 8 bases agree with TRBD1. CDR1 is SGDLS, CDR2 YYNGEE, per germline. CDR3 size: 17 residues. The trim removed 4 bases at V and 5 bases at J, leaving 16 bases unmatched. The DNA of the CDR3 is TGTGCCAGCAGCCGATCTATCGGGGCAGGGGGCATGGAGACCCAGTACTTC. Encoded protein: CASSRSIGAGGMETQYF.